This T cell receptor (beta chain) was sequenced for a study of T cell repertoires in ileal Crohn's disease. About the study: Median disease duration was nearly eight years; roughly 35% smoked at surgery.

In regard to this clone: What it binds is unknown.

The CDR3 covers 15 residues. J gave up 6 bases and V 2 bases, and 7 bases lay outside the gene matches. CDR1 and CDR2 from the germline V gene are SGHNT and YYREEE (reference sequence). Around 490 nanograms of biopsy DNA per sample underwent TCRB immunosequencing. Produced via immunoSEQ multiplex PCR; TCRdb's table is partial and in-frame only. The sample holds 5,000 or so clones, about four fifths seen once. Included were adult ileal or ileocolonic Crohn's patients indicated for ileocolonic resection. Whole-study results and caveats: Compared with non-smokers, active smokers at surgery showed more clonal expansions.

The receptor was isolated from an adult with Crohn's disease. Sequenced material: ileal tissue. The V call is TRBV5-4, the J call TRBJ2-3, with 9 bases that match TRBD1. The CDR3 loop reads CASSLGTGFSDTQYF. The CDR3 coding sequence is TGTGCCAGCAGCTTAGGGACAGGGTTTTCGGATACGCAGTATTTT. The variable domain in full, completed from reference TRBV5-4 and TRBJ2-3, reads ETGVTQSPTHLIKTRGQQVTLRCSSQSGHNTVSWYQQALGQGPQFIFQYYREEENGRGNFPPRFSGLQFPNYSSELNVNALELDDSALYLCASSLGTGFSDTQYFGPGTRLTVL.